The 14 T cell receptor beta chains listed next were all sequenced from one sample in a study of blood T cell repertoires in COVID-19. TCRdb keeps only in-frame clones here, not all; method: immunoSEQ multiplex PCR. The table lists about 380,000 clones, around 87% of them singletons. What was sequenced was PBMCs or T cells enriched from blood (not recorded which). All receptors derive from a man aged 25-40 years who had recovered from COVID-19.

This clone has only one observation. V and J are TRBV11-2 and TRBJ2-7; D is perhaps TRBD2 (5 bases). The CDR3 consists of 13 residues. The V and J ends lost 2 bases and 6 bases respectively, with 11 bases between them. Germline V gene sequence: CDR1 SGHAT, CDR2 FQNNGV. CDR3 amino acids: CASSLIREGEQYF. The DNA for the CDR3 is TGTGCCAGCAGCTTAATCCGGGAAGGCGAGCAGTACTTC.

The chain uses TRBV3-1 (or the pseudogene TRBV3-2) and TRBJ2-2, with 10 positions matching TRBD2. Germline V gene sequence: CDR1 LGHDT, CDR2 YNNKEL (reference sequence). The ends lost 4 bases at V and 7 bases at J; junction bases unmatched: 15. This CDR3 region has 18 residues. As DNA, the CDR3 is TGTGCCAGCAGCCCCCCCCCGGGGAGCGGGGGGGTAAACGGGGAGCTGTTTTTT. Translation gives CASSPPPGSGGVNGELFF.

The CDR3 region has the DNA TGTGCCAGCAGCCCCGTAAATTCACCCCTCCACTTT. Translating it yields CASSPVNSPLHF. V and J are TRBV3-1 (or the pseudogene TRBV3-2) and TRBJ1-6; unclear D gene. V lost 4 bases and J 7 bases, leaving 5 bases between the germline ends. CDR1 is LGHDT and CDR2 is YNNKEL in the germline V gene (reference sequence). The CDR3 consists of 12 residues.

V and J are TRBV10-3 and TRBJ2-7; 12 bases match TRBD1. The CDR3 is 15 residues long. With 0 bases clipped from V and 6 bases from J, the junction kept 3 bases outside the gene matches. CDR1 ENHRY and CDR2 SYGVKD come from the germline V gene. The CDR3 sequence: CAISESRDRGLEQYF. The CDR3 coding sequence is TGTGCCATCAGTGAGTCCCGGGACAGGGGGCTCGAGCAGTACTTC.

CDR3 DNA: TGTGCCTGGAAGGAGGCGGGGATCAGGGAGACCCAGTACTTC. Amino acid sequence: CAWKEAGIRETQYF. The V and J genes are TRBV30 and TRBJ2-5, with D perhaps TRBD2 (6 bases). The length of the CDR3 is 14 residues. CDR1 GTSNPN and CDR2 SVGIG come from the germline V gene (reference sequence). V lost 4 bases and J lost 5, with 17 bases in between.

The chain combines TRBV7-2 with TRBJ2-7, with D perhaps TRBD1 (5 bases). The CDR3 sequence is 12 residues long. V dropped 5 bases and J dropped 2 bases, with 7 bases sitting between them. Germline-derived CDR1 and CDR2 are SGHTA and FQGNSA. CDR3 protein: CASSRQTYEQYF. The CDR3, as DNA: TGTGCCAGCAGCCGACAGACCTACGAGCAGTACTTC.

This chain connects TRBV28 to TRBJ2-1; TRBD2 might be the D (6 bases). Trimming pared 0 bases from V and 12 bases from J, leaving 15 bases between. The length of the CDR3 is 14 residues. Germline loops: CDR1 MDHEN, CDR2 SYDVKM. The CDR3 bases are TGTGCCAGCAGTTTATGGGATCACACCGGGGGGCAGTTCTTC. Translated: CASSLWDHTGGQFF.

The count of this clone is one. The chain couples TRBV7-3 to TRBJ1-1; TRBD1 might be the D (6 bases). Between the trimmed V and J ends, which lost 5 bases and 9 bases, there was a span of 19 bases. The CDR3 is 14 amino acids. Germline CDR1 and CDR2: SGHTA and FQGTGA. The CDR3 is CASSIQGSREKAFF. The DNA of the CDR3 is TGTGCCAGCAGCATACAGGGTTCCAGGGAAAAAGCTTTCTTT.

V is TRBV6-6 and J is TRBJ2-5; tentative D call: TRBD1 (5 bases). V was cut by 4 bases and J by 1 base, with 10 bases left in between. Germline CDR1 is MNHNY and CDR2 is SVGAGI (reference sequence). The CDR3 contains 14 residues. The CDR3 spells CASSSRQFQETQYF. The CDR3 DNA is TGTGCCAGCAGTTCGAGACAGTTCCAAGAGACCCAGTACTTC.

This chain links TRBV10-3 with TRBJ1-1; TRBD1 matches at 7 bases. The CDR3 extends over 14 amino acids. The germline CDR1 and CDR2 sequences are ENHRY and SYGVKD. The trim removed 2 bases at V and 6 bases at J, leaving 6 bases unmatched. CDR3 in DNA: TGTGCCATCAGTGAGGGACAGGCAGGCCCTGAAGCTTTCTTT. This translates into CAISEGQAGPEAFF.

The V call is TRBV12-3 or TRBV12-4, the J call TRBJ1-2; 7 bases are shared with TRBD1. Losses at the gene ends were 10 bases for V and 8 bases for J; bases not matched to a gene: 13. This CDR3 comprises 13 residues. The CDR3 coding sequence is TGTGCCAACCGACTAGGGACAGTCGCCGGCTACACCTTC. Translated: CANRLGTVAGYTF.

The CDR3 DNA reads as TGTGCCAGCAGGGCGGGGGGCCCCTACGAGCAGTACTTC. Its protein product is CASRAGGPYEQYF. This chain connects TRBV2 to TRBJ2-7, with TRBD2 matching over 8 bases. There are 13 residues in the CDR3. CDR1 is SNHLY and CDR2 is FYNNEI in the germline V gene. The J segment lost 2 bases and the V segment lost 6 bases, leaving 3 bases of the junction unmatched.

The gene calls are TRBV9 and TRBJ1-1; maybe TRBD1 (5 bases). The ends were cut back, 0 bases at V and 11 bases at J, with 14 bases in the middle. The length of the CDR3 is 13 residues. Germline CDR1 SGDLS, CDR2 YYNGEE. In DNA, the CDR3 is TGTGCCAGCAGCGTAGAGGGACTTCAGGTGGCTTTCTTT. Translated, it gives CASSVEGLQVAFF.

The chain carries TRBV30 and TRBJ1-6; maybe TRBD1 (6 bases). Germline lookup yields CDR1 GTSNPN and CDR2 SVGIG (reference sequence). CDR3 length equals 12 residues. Trimming shortened V by 7 bases and J by 7 bases, and 11 bases separated the two germline ends. This CDR3 reads CAFGQPNSPLHF. CDR3 DNA sequence: TGTGCCTTTGGACAGCCCAATTCACCCCTCCACTTT.